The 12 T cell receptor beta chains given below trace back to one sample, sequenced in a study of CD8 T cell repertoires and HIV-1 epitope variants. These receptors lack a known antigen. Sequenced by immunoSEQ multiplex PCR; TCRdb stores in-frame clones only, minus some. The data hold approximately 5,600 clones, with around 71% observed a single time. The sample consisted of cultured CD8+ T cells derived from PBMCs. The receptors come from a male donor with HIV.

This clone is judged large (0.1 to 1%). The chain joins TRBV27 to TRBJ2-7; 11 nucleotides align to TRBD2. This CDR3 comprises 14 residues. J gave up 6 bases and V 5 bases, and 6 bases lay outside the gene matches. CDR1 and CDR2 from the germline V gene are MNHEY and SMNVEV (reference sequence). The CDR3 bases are TGTGCCAGCAGTCTCATAGCGGGAGGGCCCGAGCAGTACTTC. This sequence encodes CASSLIAGGPEQYF.

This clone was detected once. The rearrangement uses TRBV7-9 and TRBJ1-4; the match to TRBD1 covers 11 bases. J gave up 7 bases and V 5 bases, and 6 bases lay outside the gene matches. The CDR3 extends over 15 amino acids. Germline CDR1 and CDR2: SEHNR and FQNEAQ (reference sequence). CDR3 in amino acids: CASSLRTGGSEKLFF. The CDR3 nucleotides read TGTGCCAGCAGCCTAAGGACAGGGGGCAGTGAAAAACTGTTTTTT. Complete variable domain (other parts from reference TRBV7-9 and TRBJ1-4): DTGVSQNPRHKITKRGQNVTFRCDPISEHNRLYWYRQTLGQGPEFLTYFQNEAQLEKSRLLSDRFSAERPKGSFSTLEIQRTEQGDSAMYLCASSLRTGGSEKLFFGSGTQLSVL.

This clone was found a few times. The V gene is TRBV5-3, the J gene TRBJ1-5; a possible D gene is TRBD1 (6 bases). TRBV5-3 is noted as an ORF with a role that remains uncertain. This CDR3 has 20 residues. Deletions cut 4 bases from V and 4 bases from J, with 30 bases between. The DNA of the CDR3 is TGTGCCAGAAGCGGTACCGATTACAGGGCCCTGGGCGAGAGGAATCAGCCCCAGCATTTT. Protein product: CARSGTDYRALGERNQPQHF.

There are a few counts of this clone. The CDR3 sequence is CSVLLGTGLYEQYF. The CDR3 bases are TGCAGCGTTTTGCTCGGGACAGGGTTGTACGAGCAGTACTTC. The chain uses TRBV29-1 and TRBJ2-7, with 9 bases that match TRBD1. Per the germline V gene, CDR1 is SQVTM and CDR2 is ANQGSEA. The trim removed 5 bases at V and 4 bases at J, leaving 9 bases unmatched. CDR3 length: 14 residues.

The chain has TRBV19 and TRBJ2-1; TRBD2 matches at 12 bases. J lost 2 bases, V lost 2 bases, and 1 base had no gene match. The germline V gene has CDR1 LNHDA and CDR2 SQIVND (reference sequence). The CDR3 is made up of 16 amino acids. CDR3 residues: CASSIRTSGTYNEQFF. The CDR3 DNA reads TGTGCCAGTAGTATACGGACTAGCGGGACCTACAATGAGCAGTTCTTC.

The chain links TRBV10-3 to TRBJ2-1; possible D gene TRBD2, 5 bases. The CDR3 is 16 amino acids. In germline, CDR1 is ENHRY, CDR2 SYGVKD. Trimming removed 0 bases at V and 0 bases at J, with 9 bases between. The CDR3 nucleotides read TGTGCCATCAGTGAGTCGATGGCGGGCTCCTACAATGAGCAGTTCTTC. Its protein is CAISESMAGSYNEQFF.

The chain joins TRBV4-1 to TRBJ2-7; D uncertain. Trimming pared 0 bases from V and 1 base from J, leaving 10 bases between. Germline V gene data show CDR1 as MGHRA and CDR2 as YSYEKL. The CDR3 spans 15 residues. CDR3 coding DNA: TGCGCCAGCAGCCAAGATCTCGGGCGATCCTACGAGCAGTACTTC. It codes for CASSQDLGRSYEQYF.

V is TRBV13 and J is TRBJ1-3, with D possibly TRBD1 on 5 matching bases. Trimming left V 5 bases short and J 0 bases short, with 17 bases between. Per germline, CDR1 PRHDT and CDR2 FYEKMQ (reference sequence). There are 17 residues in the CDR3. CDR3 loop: CASSGGFGASSGNTIYF. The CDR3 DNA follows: TGTGCCAGCAGCGGTGGATTTGGGGCTAGCTCTGGAAACACCATATATTTT.

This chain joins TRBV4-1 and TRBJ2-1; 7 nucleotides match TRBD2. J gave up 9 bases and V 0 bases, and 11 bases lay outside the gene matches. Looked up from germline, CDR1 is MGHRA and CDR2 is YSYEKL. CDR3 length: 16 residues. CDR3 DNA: TGCGCCAGCAGCCAAGATGAGGGAGGGCCTCTGAGTGAGCAGTTCTTC. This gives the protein CASSQDEGGPLSEQFF.

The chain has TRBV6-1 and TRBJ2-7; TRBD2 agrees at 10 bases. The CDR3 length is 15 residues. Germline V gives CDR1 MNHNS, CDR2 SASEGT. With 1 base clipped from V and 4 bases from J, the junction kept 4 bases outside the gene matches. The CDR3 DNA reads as TGTGCCAGCAGTGAAGGTAGCGGGGGGTCGTACGAGCAGTACTTC. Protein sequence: CASSEGSGGSYEQYF.

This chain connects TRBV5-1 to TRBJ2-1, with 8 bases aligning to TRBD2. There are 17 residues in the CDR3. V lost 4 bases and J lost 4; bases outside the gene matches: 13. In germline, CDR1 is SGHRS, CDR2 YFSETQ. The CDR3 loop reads CASSPLSAGGPYNEQFF. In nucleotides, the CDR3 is TGCGCCAGCAGCCCCTTATCGGCGGGGGGACCGTACAATGAGCAGTTCTTC. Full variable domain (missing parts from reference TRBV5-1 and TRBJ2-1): KAGVTQTPRYLIKTRGQQVTLSCSPISGHRSVSWYQQTPGQGLQFLFEYFSETQRNKGNFPGRFSGRQFSNSRSEMNVSTLELGDSALYLCASSPLSAGGPYNEQFFGPGTRLTVL.

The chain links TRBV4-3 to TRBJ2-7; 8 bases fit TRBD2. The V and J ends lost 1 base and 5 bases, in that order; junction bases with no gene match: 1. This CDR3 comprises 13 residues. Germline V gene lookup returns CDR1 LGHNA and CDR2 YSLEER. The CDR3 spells CASSQGTSNEQYF. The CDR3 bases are TGCGCCAGCAGCCAAGGGACTAGCAACGAGCAGTACTTC.